These T cell receptor beta chains were read from a single sample in a study of T cells in Graves' hyperthyroidism and ophthalmopathy. Using its own MiXCR run on the multiplex PCR reads, TCRdb lists one record per CDR3 protein. In the table there are 450,000 to 550,000 distinct CDR3 sequences, around a quarter of which are singletons. Sample: blood. Receptor source: a woman in her 30s with Graves' ophthalmopathy. The CDR3 runs from the conserved cysteine through the conserved F or W. Fields, in order: CDR3 protein, CDR3 DNA, J gene, clone size, V gene, D gene. A D gene is named only where the DNA matches it firmly. Clone size is given for some rows only: seen once, a few or many times, or a class if the clone is expanded.

CASSPLMGQVTYEQYF TGTGCCAGCAGCCCACTCATGGGACAGGTAACCTACGAGCAGTACTTC TRBJ2-7 many TRBV28 TRBD1
CASSMDRGLAYGYTF TGTGCCAGCAGTATGGACAGGGGGCTAGCCTATGGCTACACCTTC TRBJ1-2 . TRBV12-3/TRBV12-4 TRBD1
CASHNRVITGELFF TGTGCCAGTCATAACAGGGTCATCACCGGGGAGCTGTTTTTT TRBJ2-2 many TRBV19 .
CASSLSATFNYGYTF TGTGCCAGCAGTTTATCAGCGACCTTTAACTATGGCTACACCTTC TRBJ1-2 once TRBV12-3/TRBV12-4 .
CASSQPGQGTTEAFF TGCGCCAGCAGCCAACCGGGACAGGGGACCACTGAAGCTTTCTTT TRBJ1-1 many TRBV4-3 TRBD1
CASSQGWGKNYGYTF TGTGCCAGCAGTCAAGGTTGGGGCAAAAACTATGGCTACACCTTC TRBJ1-2 . TRBV28 .
CASSAEGASPLHF TGTGCCAGCAGTGCTGAGGGAGCTTCACCCCTCCACTTT TRBJ1-6 . TRBV2 .
CASSQAGLAVNEQFF TGTGCCAGCAGCCAAGCGGGACTAGCGGTAAATGAGCAGTTCTTC TRBJ2-1 many TRBV3-1 TRBD2
CASSISRGNHEQYF TGTGCCAGTAGTATATCCCGGGGGAACCACGAGCAGTACTTC TRBJ2-7 many TRBV19 .
CSASPEVGVYEQYF TGCAGTGCTAGCCCTGAAGTGGGGGTCTACGAGCAGTACTTC TRBJ2-7 many TRBV20-1 .
CASSFRDRTYSNQPQHF TGTGCCAGCAGTTTCCGGGACAGGACTTATAGCAATCAGCCCCAGCATTTT TRBJ1-5 . TRBV12-3/TRBV12-4 TRBD1
CASSFPLGVREGNYGYTF TGTGCCAGCAGTTTCCCCCTTGGAGTTAGAGAGGGGAACTATGGCTACACCTTC TRBJ1-2 . TRBV12-3/TRBV12-4 .
CASRGGLVDTGELFF TGTGCCAGCAGGGGGGGACTAGTAGATACCGGGGAGCTGTTTTTT TRBJ2-2 many TRBV6-1 TRBD2
CASSERRDRHTGELFF TGTGCCAGCAGCGAACGCCGGGACAGGCACACCGGGGAGCTGTTTTTT TRBJ2-2 . TRBV11-2 TRBD1
CASSAPTVYTGELFF TGTGCCAGCAGTGCCCCCACGGTGTACACCGGGGAGCTGTTTTTT TRBJ2-2 few TRBV12-3/TRBV12-4 .
CASSQIQLQETQYF TGTGCCAGCAGCCAGATACAGCTCCAAGAGACCCAGTACTTC TRBJ2-5 many TRBV3-1 .
CASSQVVNTEAFF TGTGCCAGCAGCCAAGTCGTTAACACTGAAGCTTTCTTT TRBJ1-1 many TRBV3-1 .
CSVEDLGTSGHLTGEQYF TGCAGCGTTGAAGATCTCGGGACTAGCGGGCACCTGACTGGTGAGCAGTACTTC TRBJ2-7 many TRBV29-1 TRBD2
CASSEPLGGQGHTEAFF TGTGCCAGCAGTGAACCACTCGGGGGACAGGGGCACACTGAAGCTTTCTTT TRBJ1-1 few TRBV2 TRBD1
CASSPHVRGGTEAFF TGTGCCAGCAGCCCACATGTACGGGGGGGAACTGAAGCTTTCTTT TRBJ1-1 many TRBV11-2 .
CASGQDGTEAFF TGTGCCAGCGGACAGGACGGCACTGAAGCTTTCTTT TRBJ1-1 . TRBV12-3/TRBV12-4 TRBD1
CASSQVGGGAYTEAFF TGTGCCAGCAGCCAAGTCGGTGGGGGGGCGTACACTGAAGCTTTCTTT TRBJ1-1 few TRBV3-1 .
CASSEFATGGAYEQYF TGTGCCAGCAGTGAGTTTGCGACAGGGGGGGCCTACGAGCAGTACTTC TRBJ2-7 many TRBV2 TRBD1
CASSVGTGGGVDFF TGTGCCAGCAGCGTAGGCACAGGGGGGGGTGTTGATTTCTTT TRBJ1-1 once TRBV9 TRBD1
CASSFNTGGDEQYF TGTGCCAGCAGCTTTAACACGGGGGGAGACGAGCAGTACTTC TRBJ2-7 many TRBV7-2 TRBD2
CASSYRLRGFGNQPQHF TGTGCCAGCAGTTACCGGCTCAGGGGTTTTGGCAATCAGCCCCAGCATTTT TRBJ1-5 many TRBV6-5 .
CASSSQGAVDGYTF TGTGCCAGCAGCTCACAGGGGGCTGTTGATGGCTACACCTTC TRBJ1-2 . TRBV7-3 TRBD1
CATSDPTLGPNVLTF TGTGCCACCAGTGACCCTACCCTAGGACCCAACGTCCTGACTTTC TRBJ2-6 many TRBV24-1 .
CAASRQGVDEQYF TGTGCCGCCAGTAGGCAGGGTGTCGACGAGCAGTACTTC TRBJ2-7 many TRBV6-2/TRBV6-3 .
CASRPELNTEAFF TGTGCCAGCAGGCCCGAGCTGAACACTGAAGCTTTCTTT TRBJ1-1 many TRBV12-3/TRBV12-4 .
CASSLEWRTGPYEQYF TGTGCCAGCAGCTTAGAGTGGCGGACAGGACCCTACGAGCAGTACTTC TRBJ2-7 many TRBV11-2 TRBD1
CASSPPSTGTYEQYF TGTGCCAGCTCACCACCGTCCACAGGTACCTACGAGCAGTACTTC TRBJ2-7 many TRBV18 .
CASSLGSMGYTEAFF TGCGCCAGCAGCTTGGGGAGTATGGGGTACACTGAAGCTTTCTTT TRBJ1-1 many TRBV5-1 .